This T cell receptor (beta chain) was documented in a study of blood T cells in healthy people across ages. CDR3 length equals 13 residues. Germline V gene data show CDR1 as DFQATT and CDR2 as SNEGSKA (reference sequence). Comments on this clonotype: Its target is not known.

Overall study findings and caveats: Diversity figures derived from one million T cells were judged to underestimate the true value.

Ranging in age from roughly 6 to 90, the donors were healthy Caucasian individuals from Russia. Per sample, a minimum of 6 million PBMCs were isolated. Next came a second PCR, run for about 7 to 12 cycles, which used a sample-barcoded 5' primer along with a J-beta primer mix. Each cDNA molecule was tagged by a template-switch adaptor with 12 random nucleotides. TCRdb re-called the 5' RACE reads through MiXCR, storing one row per CDR3 protein. The data show under 2 million distinct CDR3 sequences, about 31% seen once. This receptor was obtained from a woman aged 25-40 years in good health. The V call is TRBV20-1, the J call TRBJ2-5, with a possible D match to TRBD1 (5 bases). The tail of the sequence fits TRBJ2-7 better, so the J call may be wrong. Material for sequencing was blood. This CDR3 reads CSALSPGFYEQYF. CDR3 sequence (DNA): TGCAGTGCTCTCTCCCCAGGGTTCTACGAGCAGTACTTC.